This T cell receptor beta chain was profiled in a study of CD8 T cells in ankylosing spondylitis (dated by TCRdb to 2017 to 2019). Turning to the overall study: To find TCR variants linked to disease, the study profiled T cell receptor beta repertoires in ankylosing spondylitis patients and healthy donors. The whole study cohort included 90 to 120 healthy donors and roughly 24 ankylosing spondylitis patients. Peripheral blood was sampled, and synovial fluid was additionally collected from ankylosing spondylitis patients. Results the study describes overall, beyond this receptor: The disease-linked clones were reported as significantly enriched in matched synovial fluid samples from ankylosing spondylitis patients. A TCR beta motif made up of under ten highly homologous amino acid variants appeared to be characteristic of blood from ankylosing spondylitis patients. Some motif variants had previously been reported in the synovial fluid and blood of reactive arthritis patients, which suggests shared mechanisms of disease initiation. In peripheral blood, the disease-linked clones were found at relatively low frequencies and had a CD8+ phenotype.

This clonotype was counted at least ten times. Its antigen is still unknown. Base qualities are missing; no much larger clone stands one base away. Via the germline V gene, CDR1 is SQVTM and CDR2 ANQGSEA. At the junction V is shortened by 4 bases and J by 2 bases; bases outside the gene matches: 11. From cysteine to phenylalanine, the CDR3 is 15 amino acids long. Of all the DNA, just the CDR3 is kept, 45 bases in frame from base 1. TCRdb names Illumina HiSeq 2500 as the instrument used. TCR beta libraries were prepared by quantitative 5'-RACE with molecular barcodes. On the authors' methods: Disease-linked TCR variants were identified with a new computational method built on a probabilistic model of VDJ rearrangement. TCRdb passed the public sequencing reads through fastp at Q25 and MiXCR, retaining productive beta sequences. Entries that share a CDR3 protein sequence are merged under the most common genes and DNA. None of the V and J calls come from the authors' own analysis; TCRdb made them. The sample data list about 130,000 distinct CDR3 sequences, and about 7% of these were observed just once. The ten largest clonotypes hold around an eighth of the sample.

The V and J genes are TRBV29-1 and TRBJ2-7; TRBD1 lines up with 7 middle nucleotides. The clonotype originates from a female donor with ankylosing spondylitis or in good health (not recorded which). Material: blood, either unsorted or a sorted T cell fraction (not recorded which). Here is the DNA: TGCAGCGTTGCTCCGGCAGGGGGTGCCGCCTACGAGCAGTACTTC. Translated, this is CSVAPAGGAAYEQYF.